This T cell receptor beta chain came from a study of tumor-infiltrating lymphocytes in primary liver carcinoma. For the study at large: Tumors measured about 4 to 10 cm and were stage T1-T3 N0M0.

cDNA specific to TCR beta was made from approximately 0.55 ug of total RNA, with a constant-region primer employed for priming. The TCR beta library was amplified through three nested multiplex PCR rounds in a modified ARM-PCR procedure. Forward primers for TRBV1-TRBV30 and a C-beta reverse primer served the first two PCR rounds, at about 11 cycles each. Using its own MiXCR run on the multiplex PCR reads, TCRdb lists one record per CDR3 protein. The sample records roughly 86,000 distinct CDR3 sequences, about 73% being singletons. General study points: Tumors had a significantly higher top-250-clone fraction than blood (p = 0.039). In tumor-adjacent and tumor-blood pairs, overlap was lower than in tumor region pairs.

V was shortened by 8 bases and J by 2 bases, with 14 bases between the two germline ends. CDR1 and CDR2 (germline): SQVTM, ANQGSEA. This CDR3 has 13 residues. RNA and DNA were co-extracted from roughly 20-30 mg of unsorted bulk tissue. The patients carried chronic HBV infection and had received no treatment. Concerning this clonotype: The antigen is unknown. A read error may explain this, as a much larger clone is one base away.

Sequenced: tumor-adjacent normal liver tissue. This chain links TRBV29-1 with TRBJ2-3; no reliable D call. The source of this sequence is a man aged 40-49 years with primary liver carcinoma and hepatitis B virus infection. This CDR3 is CSRCPGDTDTQYF. Here the CDR3 DNA reads TGCAGCCGGTGTCCTGGGGACACAGATACGCAGTATTTT.